The entry below gives a single TCR beta chain sequence along with its context. Its target is not known. The data belong to a study of radiotherapy plus CTLA-4 blockade in lung cancer. About the research overall: Objective responses were documented in around a sixth of patients, with disease control in roughly 34%.

Some clones are missing from TCRdb's copy, which holds only in-frame ones; the method was immunoSEQ multiplex PCR. Of approximately 89,000 clones in the sample, about four fifths were seen once. Overall study findings and caveats: The study found tumor-derived TCR clones expanded in blood after radiotherapy plus ipilimumab. Early blood T cell clone dynamics, with interferon-beta, were reported to best predict response.

The CDR3 totals 14 residues. Germline CDR1 MNHEY, CDR2 SMNVEV (reference sequence). Trimming pared 5 bases from V and 10 bases from J, leaving 15 bases between. The sample consisted of peripheral blood, taken from a patient treated with radiotherapy plus ipilimumab. The V gene is TRBV27, the J gene TRBJ1-6; the D gene is possibly TRBD1 (5 bases). The sequence was collected from a human donor with non-small cell lung cancer who had a partial response to radiotherapy plus ipilimumab. Some clones in this sample may be carry-over from other donors' samples. CDR3 DNA: TGTGCCAGCAGTCCTTCTGGGGGGAACTCACCCCTCCACTTT. Its translation: CASSPSGGNSPLHF.